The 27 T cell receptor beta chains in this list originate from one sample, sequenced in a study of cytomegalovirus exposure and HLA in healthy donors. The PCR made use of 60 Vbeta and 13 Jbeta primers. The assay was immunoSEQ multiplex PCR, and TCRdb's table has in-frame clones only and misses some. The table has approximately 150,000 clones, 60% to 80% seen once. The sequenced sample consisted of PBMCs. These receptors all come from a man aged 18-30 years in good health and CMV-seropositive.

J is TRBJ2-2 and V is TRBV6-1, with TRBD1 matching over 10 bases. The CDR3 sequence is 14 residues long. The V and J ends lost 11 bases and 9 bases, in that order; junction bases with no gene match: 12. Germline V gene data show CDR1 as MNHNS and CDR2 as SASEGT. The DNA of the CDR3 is TGTGCCGCGAAGAGGGACAGGGGTGCATGGGAGCTGTTTTTT. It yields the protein CAAKRDRGAWELFF.

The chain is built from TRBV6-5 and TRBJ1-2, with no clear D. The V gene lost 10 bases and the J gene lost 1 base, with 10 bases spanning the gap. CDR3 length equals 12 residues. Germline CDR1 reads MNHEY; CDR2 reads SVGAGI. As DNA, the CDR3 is TGTGCCACGAGGCGCCGTAACTATGGCTACACCTTC. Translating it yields CATRRRNYGYTF.

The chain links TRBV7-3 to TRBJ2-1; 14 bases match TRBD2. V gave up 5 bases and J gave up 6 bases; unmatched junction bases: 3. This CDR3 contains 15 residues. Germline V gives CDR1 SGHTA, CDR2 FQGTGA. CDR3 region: CASSPGLAGGNEQFF. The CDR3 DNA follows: TGTGCCAGCAGCCCCGGACTAGCGGGAGGCAATGAGCAGTTCTTC.

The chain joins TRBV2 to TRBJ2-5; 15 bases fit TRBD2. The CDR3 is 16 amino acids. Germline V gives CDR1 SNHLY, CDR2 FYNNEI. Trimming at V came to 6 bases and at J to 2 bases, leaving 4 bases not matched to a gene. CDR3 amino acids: CASRGTSGRSQETQYF. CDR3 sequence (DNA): TGTGCCAGCAGGGGGACTAGCGGGAGGTCTCAAGAGACCCAGTACTTC.

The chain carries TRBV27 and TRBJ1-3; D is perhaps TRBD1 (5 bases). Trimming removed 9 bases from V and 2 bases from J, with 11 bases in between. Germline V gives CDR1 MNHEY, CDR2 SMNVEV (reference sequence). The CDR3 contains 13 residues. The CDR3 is CASIDRTGNTIYF. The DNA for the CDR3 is TGTGCCAGTATTGACAGAACTGGAAACACCATATATTTT.

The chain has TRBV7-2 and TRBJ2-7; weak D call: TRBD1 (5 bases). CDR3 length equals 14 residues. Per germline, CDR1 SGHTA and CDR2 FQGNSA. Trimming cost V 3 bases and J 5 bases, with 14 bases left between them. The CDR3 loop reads CASSLAGNADEQYF. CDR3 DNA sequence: TGTGCCAGCAGCTTGGCAGGGAACGCGGACGAGCAGTACTTC.

The CDR3 bases are TGTGCCAGCAGCCCCAGAGACAGAAACACCGGGGAGCTGTTTTTT. Amino acids: CASSPRDRNTGELFF. The chain carries TRBV9 and TRBJ2-2, with D possibly being TRBD1 (5 bases). The CDR3 has 15 residues. Trimming removed 4 bases from V and 2 bases from J, with 12 bases in between. From germline, CDR1 is SGDLS and CDR2 YYNGEE. The entire variable domain, with the rest obtained from reference TRBV9 and TRBJ2-2, is as follows: DSGVTQTPKHLITATGQRVTLRCSPRSGDLSVYWYQQSLDQGLQFLIQYYNGEERAKGNILERFSAQQFPDLHSELNLSSLELGDSALYFCASSPRDRNTGELFFGEGSRLTVL.

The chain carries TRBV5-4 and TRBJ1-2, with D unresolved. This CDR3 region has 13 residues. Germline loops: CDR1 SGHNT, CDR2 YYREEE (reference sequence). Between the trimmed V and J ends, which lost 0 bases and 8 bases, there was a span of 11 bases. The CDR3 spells CASSLGAGGGYTF. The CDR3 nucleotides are TGTGCCAGCAGCTTGGGTGCGGGAGGCGGCTACACCTTC.

CDR3 bases: TGTGCCAGCAGCCAAGGCACCCAGGGGCGTCAGCCCCAGCATTTT. As protein: CASSQGTQGRQPQHF. This chain uses TRBV7-2 with TRBJ1-5; a weak D match, TRBD1 (6 bases). The CDR3 is 15 amino acids. Per the germline V gene, CDR1 is SGHTA and CDR2 is FQGNSA. V lost 5 bases to trimming and J lost 6 bases, with 17 bases between them.

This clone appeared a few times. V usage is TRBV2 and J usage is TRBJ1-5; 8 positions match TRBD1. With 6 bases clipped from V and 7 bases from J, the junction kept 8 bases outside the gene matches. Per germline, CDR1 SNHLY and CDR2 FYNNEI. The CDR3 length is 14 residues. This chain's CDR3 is CASSRDRLGQPQHF. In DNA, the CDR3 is TGTGCCAGCAGCCGGGACAGGCTGGGACAGCCCCAGCATTTT.

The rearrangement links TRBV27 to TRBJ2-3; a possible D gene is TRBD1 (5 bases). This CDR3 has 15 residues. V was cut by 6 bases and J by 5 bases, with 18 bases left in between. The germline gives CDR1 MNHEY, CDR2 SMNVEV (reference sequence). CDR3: CASSPLMGRRDTQYF. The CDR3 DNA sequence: TGTGCCAGCAGCCCCTTGATGGGGCGGAGAGATACGCAGTATTTT.

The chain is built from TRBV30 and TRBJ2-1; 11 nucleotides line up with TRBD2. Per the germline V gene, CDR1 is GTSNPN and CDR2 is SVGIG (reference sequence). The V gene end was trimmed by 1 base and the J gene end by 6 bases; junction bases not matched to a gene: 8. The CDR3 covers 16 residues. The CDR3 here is CAWSAILAGVFNEQFF. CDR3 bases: TGTGCCTGGAGTGCAATACTAGCGGGAGTATTCAATGAGCAGTTCTTC.

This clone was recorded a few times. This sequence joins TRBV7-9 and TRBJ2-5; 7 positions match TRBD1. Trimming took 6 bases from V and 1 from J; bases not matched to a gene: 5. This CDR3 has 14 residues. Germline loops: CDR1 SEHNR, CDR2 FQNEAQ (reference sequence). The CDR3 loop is CASRARQGQETQYF. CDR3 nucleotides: TGTGCCAGCAGAGCTCGACAGGGCCAAGAGACCCAGTACTTC.

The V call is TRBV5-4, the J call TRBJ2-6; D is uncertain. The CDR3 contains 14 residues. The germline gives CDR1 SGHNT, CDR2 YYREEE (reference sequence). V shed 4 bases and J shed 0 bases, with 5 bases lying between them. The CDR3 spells CASSPISGANVLTF. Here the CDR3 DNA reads TGTGCCAGCAGCCCAATCTCTGGGGCCAACGTCCTGACTTTC.

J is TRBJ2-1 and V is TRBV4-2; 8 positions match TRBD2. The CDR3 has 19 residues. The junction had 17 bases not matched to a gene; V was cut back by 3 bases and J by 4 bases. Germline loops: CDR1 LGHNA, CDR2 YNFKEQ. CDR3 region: CASSQATSANNRRYNEQFF. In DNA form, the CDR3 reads TGTGCCAGCAGCCAGGCGACTAGCGCCAACAATCGCCGATACAATGAGCAGTTCTTC.

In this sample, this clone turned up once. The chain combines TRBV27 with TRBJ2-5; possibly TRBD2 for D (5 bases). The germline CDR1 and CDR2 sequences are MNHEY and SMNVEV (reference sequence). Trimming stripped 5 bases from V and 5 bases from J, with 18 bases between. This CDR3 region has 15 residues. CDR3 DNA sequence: TGTGCCAGCAGTAAAAGAGGACTGGGCGGGGAGACCCAGTACTTC. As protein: CASSKRGLGGETQYF.

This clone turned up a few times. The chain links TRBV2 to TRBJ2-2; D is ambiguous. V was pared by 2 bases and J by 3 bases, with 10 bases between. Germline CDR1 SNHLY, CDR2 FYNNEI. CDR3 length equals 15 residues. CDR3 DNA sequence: TGTGCCAGCAGTGAACTGGGCATCGACACCGGGGAGCTGTTTTTT. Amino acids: CASSELGIDTGELFF.

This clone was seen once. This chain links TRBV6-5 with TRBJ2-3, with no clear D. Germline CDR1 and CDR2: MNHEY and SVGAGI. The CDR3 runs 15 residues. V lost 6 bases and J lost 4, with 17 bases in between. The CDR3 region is CASRPLRLVADTQYF. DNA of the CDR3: TGTGCCAGCAGACCCCTGCGGTTGGTAGCAGATACGCAGTATTTT.

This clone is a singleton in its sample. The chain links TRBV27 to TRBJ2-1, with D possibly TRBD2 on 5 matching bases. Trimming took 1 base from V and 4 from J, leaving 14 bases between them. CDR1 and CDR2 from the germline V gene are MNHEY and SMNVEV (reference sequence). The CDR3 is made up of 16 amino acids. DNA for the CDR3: TGTGCCAGCAGTTTATTATCTGGACTCGTATACAATGAGCAGTTCTTC. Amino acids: CASSLLSGLVYNEQFF.

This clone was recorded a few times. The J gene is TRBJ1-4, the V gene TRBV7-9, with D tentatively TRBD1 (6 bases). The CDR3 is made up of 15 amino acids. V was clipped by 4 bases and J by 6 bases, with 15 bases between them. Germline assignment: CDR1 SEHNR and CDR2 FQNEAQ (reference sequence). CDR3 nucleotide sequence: TGTGCCAGCAGCTCGAACCGGGACAACTATGAAAAACTGTTTTTT. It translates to CASSSNRDNYEKLFF. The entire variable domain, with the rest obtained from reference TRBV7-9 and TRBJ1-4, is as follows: DTGVSQNPRHKITKRGQNVTFRCDPISEHNRLYWYRQTLGQGPEFLTYFQNEAQLEKSRLLSDRFSAERPKGSFSTLEIQRTEQGDSAMYLCASSSNRDNYEKLFFGSGTQLSVL.

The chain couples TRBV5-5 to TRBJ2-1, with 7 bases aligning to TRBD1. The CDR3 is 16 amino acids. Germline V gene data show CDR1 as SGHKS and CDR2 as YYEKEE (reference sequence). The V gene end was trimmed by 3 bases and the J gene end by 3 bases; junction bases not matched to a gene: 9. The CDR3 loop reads CASSSEGQIFYNEQFF. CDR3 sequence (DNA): TGTGCCAGCAGCTCCGAGGGACAGATCTTCTACAATGAGCAGTTCTTC.

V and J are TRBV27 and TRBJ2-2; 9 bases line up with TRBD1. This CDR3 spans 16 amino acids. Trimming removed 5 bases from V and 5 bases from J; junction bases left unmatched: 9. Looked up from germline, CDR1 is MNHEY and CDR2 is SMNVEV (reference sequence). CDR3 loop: CASSGWGTGRTGELFF. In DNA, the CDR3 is TGTGCCAGCAGTGGGTGGGGGACAGGGCGTACCGGGGAGCTGTTTTTT.

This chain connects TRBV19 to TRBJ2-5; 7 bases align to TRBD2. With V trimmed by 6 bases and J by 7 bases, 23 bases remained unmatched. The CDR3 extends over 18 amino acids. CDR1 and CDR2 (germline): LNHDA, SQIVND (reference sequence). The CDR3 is CASSPSGLGGRDYVTQYF. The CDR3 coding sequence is TGTGCCAGTAGCCCCTCTGGGTTGGGCGGGAGAGACTATGTGACCCAGTACTTC.

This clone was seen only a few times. The CDR3 bases are TGTGCCAGCAGCTCCTCTCTAGCGGGAGGGCCCATGGGGACCCAGTACTTC. Its protein product is CASSSSLAGGPMGTQYF. The chain joins TRBV13 to TRBJ2-5; the match to TRBD2 covers 12 bases. This CDR3 contains 17 residues. The junction had 13 bases not matched to a gene; V was cut back by 4 bases and J by 7 bases. Germline V gene lookup returns CDR1 PRHDT and CDR2 FYEKMQ (reference sequence).

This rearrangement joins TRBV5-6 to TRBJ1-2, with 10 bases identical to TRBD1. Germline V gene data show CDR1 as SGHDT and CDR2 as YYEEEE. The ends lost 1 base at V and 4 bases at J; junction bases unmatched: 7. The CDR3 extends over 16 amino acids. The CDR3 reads CASSLWDRGLFYGYTF. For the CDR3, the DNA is TGTGCCAGCAGCTTGTGGGACAGGGGTTTATTCTATGGCTACACCTTC.

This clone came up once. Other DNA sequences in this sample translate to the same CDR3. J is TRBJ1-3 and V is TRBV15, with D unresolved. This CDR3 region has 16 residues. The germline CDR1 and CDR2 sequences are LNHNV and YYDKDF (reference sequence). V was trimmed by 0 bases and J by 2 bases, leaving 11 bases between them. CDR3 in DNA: TGTGCCACCAGCAGAGATAATAGCTTTCCTGGAAACACCATATATTTT. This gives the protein CATSRDNSFPGNTIYF. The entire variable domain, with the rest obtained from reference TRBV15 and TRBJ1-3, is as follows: DAMVIQNPRYQVTQFGKPVTLSCSQTLNHNVMYWYQQKSSQAPKLLFHYYDKDFNNEADTPDNFQSRRPNTSFCFLDIRSPGLGDTAMYLCATSRDNSFPGNTIYFGEGSWLTVV.

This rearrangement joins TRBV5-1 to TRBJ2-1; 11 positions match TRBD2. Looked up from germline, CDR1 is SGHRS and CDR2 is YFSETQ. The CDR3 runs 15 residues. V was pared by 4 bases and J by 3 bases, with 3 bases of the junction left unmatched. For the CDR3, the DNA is TGCGCCAGCAGCCGGGGACTAGCGGACTACAATGAGCAGTTCTTC. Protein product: CASSRGLADYNEQFF. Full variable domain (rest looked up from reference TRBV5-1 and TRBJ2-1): KAGVTQTPRYLIKTRGQQVTLSCSPISGHRSVSWYQQTPGQGLQFLFEYFSETQRNKGNFPGRFSGRQFSNSRSEMNVSTLELGDSALYLCASSRGLADYNEQFFGPGTRLTVL.